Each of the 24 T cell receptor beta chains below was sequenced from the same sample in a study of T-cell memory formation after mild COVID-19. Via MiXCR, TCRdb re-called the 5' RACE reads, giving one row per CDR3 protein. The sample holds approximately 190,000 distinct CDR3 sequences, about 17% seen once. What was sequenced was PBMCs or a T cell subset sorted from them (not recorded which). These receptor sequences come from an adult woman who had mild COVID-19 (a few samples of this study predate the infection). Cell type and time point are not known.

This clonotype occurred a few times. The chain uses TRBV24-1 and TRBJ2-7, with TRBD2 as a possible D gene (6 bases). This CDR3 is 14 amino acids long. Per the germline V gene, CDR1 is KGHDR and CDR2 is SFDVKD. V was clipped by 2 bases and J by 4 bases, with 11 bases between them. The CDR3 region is CATSDSSGRYEQYF. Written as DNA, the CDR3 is TGTGCCACCAGTGATTCTTCAGGGAGGTACGAGCAGTACTTC.

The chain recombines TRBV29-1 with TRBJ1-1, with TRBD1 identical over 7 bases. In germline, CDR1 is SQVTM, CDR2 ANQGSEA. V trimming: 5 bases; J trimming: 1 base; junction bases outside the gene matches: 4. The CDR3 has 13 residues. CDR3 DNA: TGCAGCGTTAAACAGGGGAGGAACACTGAAGCTTTCTTT. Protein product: CSVKQGRNTEAFF.

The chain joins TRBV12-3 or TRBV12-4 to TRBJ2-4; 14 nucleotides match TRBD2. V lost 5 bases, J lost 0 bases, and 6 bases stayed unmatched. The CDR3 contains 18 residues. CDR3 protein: CASSHGTSGGLAKNIQYF. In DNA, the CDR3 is TGTGCCAGCAGTCACGGGACTAGCGGGGGATTAGCCAAAAACATTCAGTACTTC.

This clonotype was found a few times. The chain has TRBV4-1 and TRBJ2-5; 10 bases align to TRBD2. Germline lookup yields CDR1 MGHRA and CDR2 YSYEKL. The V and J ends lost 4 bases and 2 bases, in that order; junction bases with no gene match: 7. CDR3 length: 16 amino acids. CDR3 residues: CASSPLAGGHQETQYF. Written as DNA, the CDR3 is TGCGCCAGCAGCCCCTTAGCGGGAGGCCATCAAGAGACCCAGTACTTC.

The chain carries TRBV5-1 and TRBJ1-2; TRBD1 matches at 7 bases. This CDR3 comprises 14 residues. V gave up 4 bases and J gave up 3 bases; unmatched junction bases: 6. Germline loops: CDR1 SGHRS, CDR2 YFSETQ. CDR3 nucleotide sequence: TGCGCCAGCAGCCCCAGGGGGGTCGACTATGGCTACACCTTC. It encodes CASSPRGVDYGYTF.

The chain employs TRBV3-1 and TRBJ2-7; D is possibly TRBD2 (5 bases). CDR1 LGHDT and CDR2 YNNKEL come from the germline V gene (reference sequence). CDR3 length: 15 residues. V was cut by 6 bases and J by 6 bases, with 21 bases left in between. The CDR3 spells CASSPPGPSAGEQYF. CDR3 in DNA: TGTGCCAGCAGTCCCCCGGGCCCCTCTGCGGGCGAGCAGTACTTC.

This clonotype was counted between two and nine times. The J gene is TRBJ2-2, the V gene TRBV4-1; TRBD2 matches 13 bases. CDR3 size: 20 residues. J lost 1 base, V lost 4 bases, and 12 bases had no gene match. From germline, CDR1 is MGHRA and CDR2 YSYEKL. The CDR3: CASSRTPGLAGPLNTGELFF. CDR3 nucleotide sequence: TGCGCCAGCAGCCGCACACCGGGACTAGCGGGGCCCTTGAACACCGGGGAGCTGTTTTTT.

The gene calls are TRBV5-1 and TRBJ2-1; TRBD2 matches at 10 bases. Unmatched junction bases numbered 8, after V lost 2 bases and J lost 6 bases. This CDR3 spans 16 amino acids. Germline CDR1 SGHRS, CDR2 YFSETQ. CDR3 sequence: CASSFPRASGGNEQFF. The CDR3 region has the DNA TGCGCCAGCAGCTTCCCCCGGGCTAGCGGGGGCAATGAGCAGTTCTTC.

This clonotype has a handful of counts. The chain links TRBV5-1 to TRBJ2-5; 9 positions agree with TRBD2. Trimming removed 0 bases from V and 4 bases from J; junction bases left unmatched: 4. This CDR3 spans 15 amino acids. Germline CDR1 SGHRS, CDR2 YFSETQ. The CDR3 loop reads CASSLGSGGLETQYF. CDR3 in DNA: TGCGCCAGCAGCTTGGGTAGCGGGGGACTAGAGACCCAGTACTTC. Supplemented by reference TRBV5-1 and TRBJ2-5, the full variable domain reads KAGVTQTPRYLIKTRGQQVTLSCSPISGHRSVSWYQQTPGQGLQFLFEYFSETQRNKGNFPGRFSGRQFSNSRSEMNVSTLELGDSALYLCASSLGSGGLETQYFGPGTRLLVL.

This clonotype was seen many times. This chain's CDR3 is CSARVTQGATDGYTF. The CDR3 DNA reads TGCAGTGCTAGAGTGACCCAGGGGGCTACGGATGGCTACACCTTC. The rearrangement links TRBV20-1 to TRBJ1-2, with TRBD1 matching 8 bases. Germline-derived CDR1 and CDR2 are DFQATT and SNEGSKA (reference sequence). With 1 base clipped from V and 6 bases from J, the junction kept 10 bases outside the gene matches. CDR3 size: 15 residues.

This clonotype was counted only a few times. CDR3 region: CASSRRAQDTQYF. The CDR3 DNA is TGTGCCAGCAGCCGACGGGCACAAGATACGCAGTATTTT. The V gene is TRBV5-6, the J gene TRBJ2-3; D not certain. The CDR3 consists of 13 residues. V lost 4 bases and J lost 5, with 11 bases in between. In germline, CDR1 is SGHDT, CDR2 YYEEEE. Full variable domain (rest looked up from reference TRBV5-6 and TRBJ2-3): DAGVTQSPTHLIKTRGQQVTLRCSPKSGHDTVSWYQQALGQGPQFIFQYYEEEERQRGNFPDRFSGHQFPNYSSELNVNALLLGDSALYLCASSRRAQDTQYFGPGTRLTVL.

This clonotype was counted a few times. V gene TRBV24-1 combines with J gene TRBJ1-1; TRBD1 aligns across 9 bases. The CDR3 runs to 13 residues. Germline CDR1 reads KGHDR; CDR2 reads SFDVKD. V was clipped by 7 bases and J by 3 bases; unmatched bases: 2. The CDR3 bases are TGTGCCACCAGAGGACAGGGGTACACTGAAGCTTTCTTT. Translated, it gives CATRGQGYTEAFF.

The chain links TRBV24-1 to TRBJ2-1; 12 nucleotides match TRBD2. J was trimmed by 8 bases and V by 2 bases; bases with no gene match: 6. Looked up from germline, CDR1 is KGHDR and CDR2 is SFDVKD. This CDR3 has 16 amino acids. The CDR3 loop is CATSDSTSGRIDEQFF. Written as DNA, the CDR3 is TGTGCCACCAGTGATTCGACTAGCGGGAGAATCGATGAGCAGTTCTTC.

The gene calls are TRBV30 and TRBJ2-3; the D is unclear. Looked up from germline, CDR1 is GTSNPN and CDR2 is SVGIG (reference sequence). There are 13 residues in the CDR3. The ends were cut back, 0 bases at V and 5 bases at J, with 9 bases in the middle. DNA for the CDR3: TGTGCCTGGAGTGTACGCGATCGAGATACGCAGTATTTT. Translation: CAWSVRDRDTQYF.

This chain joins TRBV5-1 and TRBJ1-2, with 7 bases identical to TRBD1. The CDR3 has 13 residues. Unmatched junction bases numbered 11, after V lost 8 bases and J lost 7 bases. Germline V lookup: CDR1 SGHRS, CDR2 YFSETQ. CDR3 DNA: TGCGCCAGTCGACAGGGAGCCCGTAGTGGCTACACCTTC. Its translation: CASRQGARSGYTF.

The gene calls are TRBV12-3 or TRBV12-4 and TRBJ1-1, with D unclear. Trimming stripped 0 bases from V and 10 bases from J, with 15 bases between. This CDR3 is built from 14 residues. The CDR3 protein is CASSLAPGSLVAFF. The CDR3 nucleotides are TGTGCCAGCAGTTTAGCACCTGGGTCGTTGGTAGCTTTCTTT.

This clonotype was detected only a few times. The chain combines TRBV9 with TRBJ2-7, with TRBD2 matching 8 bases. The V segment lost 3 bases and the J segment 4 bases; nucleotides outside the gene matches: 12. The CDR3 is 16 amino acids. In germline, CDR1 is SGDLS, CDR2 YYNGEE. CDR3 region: CASSAHPGLERYEQYF. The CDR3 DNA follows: TGTGCCAGCAGCGCTCACCCGGGACTAGAACGATACGAGCAGTACTTC.

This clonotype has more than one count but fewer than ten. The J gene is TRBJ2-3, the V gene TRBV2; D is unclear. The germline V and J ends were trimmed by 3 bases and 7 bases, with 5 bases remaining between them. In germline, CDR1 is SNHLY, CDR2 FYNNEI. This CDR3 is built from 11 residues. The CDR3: CASSDPNTQYF. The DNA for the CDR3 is TGTGCCAGCAGTGATCCCAATACGCAGTATTTT.

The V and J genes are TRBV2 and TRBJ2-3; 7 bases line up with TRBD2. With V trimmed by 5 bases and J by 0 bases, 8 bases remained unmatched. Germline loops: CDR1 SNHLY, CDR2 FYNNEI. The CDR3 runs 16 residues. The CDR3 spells CASSLISGTSTDTQYF. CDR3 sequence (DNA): TGTGCCAGCAGTTTGATCAGCGGGACCAGCACAGATACGCAGTATTTT.

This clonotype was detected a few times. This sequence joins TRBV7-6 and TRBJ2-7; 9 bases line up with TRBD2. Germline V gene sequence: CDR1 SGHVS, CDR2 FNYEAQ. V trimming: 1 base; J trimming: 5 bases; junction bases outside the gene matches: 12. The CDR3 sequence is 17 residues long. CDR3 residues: CASSLVLAGTTADEQYF. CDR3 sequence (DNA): TGTGCCAGCAGCTTAGTTCTAGCGGGAACCACGGCCGACGAGCAGTACTTC.

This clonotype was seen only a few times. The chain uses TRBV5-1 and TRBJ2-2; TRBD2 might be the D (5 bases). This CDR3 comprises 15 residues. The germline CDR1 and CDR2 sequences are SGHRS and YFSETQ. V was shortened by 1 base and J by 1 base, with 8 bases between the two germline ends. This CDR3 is CASSLTGKNTGELFF. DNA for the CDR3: TGCGCCAGCAGCTTGACCGGGAAGAACACCGGGGAGCTGTTTTTT.

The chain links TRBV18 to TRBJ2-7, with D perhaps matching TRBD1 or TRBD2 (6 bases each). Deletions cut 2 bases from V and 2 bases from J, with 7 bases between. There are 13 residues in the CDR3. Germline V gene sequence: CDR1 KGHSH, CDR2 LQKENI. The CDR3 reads CASSPRGAYEQYF. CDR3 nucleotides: TGTGCCAGCTCACCAAGGGGGGCCTACGAGCAGTACTTC.

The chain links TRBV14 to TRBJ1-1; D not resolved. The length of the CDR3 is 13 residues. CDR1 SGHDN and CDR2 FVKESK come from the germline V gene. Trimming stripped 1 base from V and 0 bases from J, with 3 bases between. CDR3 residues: CASSQVMNTEAFF. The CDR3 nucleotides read TGTGCCAGCAGCCAAGTAATGAACACTGAAGCTTTCTTT. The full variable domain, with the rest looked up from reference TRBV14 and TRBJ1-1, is EAGVTQFPSHSVIEKGQTVTLRCDPISGHDNLYWYRRVMGKEIKFLLHFVKESKQDESGMPNNRFLAERTGGTYSTLKVQPAELEDSGVYFCASSQVMNTEAFFGQGTRLTVV.

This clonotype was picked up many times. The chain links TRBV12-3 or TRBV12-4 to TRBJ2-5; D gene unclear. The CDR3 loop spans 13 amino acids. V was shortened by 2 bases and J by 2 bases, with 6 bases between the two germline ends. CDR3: CASSLWQQETQYF. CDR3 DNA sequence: TGTGCCAGCAGTTTATGGCAGCAAGAGACCCAGTACTTC.